This T cell receptor (beta chain) is from a study of control samples from healthy donors and cancer patients. The assay was immunoSEQ multiplex PCR, and TCRdb's table has in-frame clones only and misses some. The sample consists of about 270,000 clones, almost 85% of them appearing once. V lost 4 bases and J lost 2; bases outside the gene matches: 3. Germline V CDR1 and CDR2: SGHRS, YFSETQ. This CDR3 is 14 amino acids long. The sample comprised PBMCs. The sequence came from a woman aged 55-75 years with lung cancer. V is TRBV5-1 and J is TRBJ2-3; 8 nucleotides agree with TRBD1. CDR3 nucleotides: TGCGCCAGCAGCGAACAGGGGGACACAGATACGCAGTATTTT. Translating it yields CASSEQGDTDTQYF.